The clone carrying this TCR beta chain was found a few times. The CDR3 is 16 amino acids. J lost 5 bases, V lost 9 bases, and 14 bases had no gene match. Germline CDR1 LNHDA, CDR2 SQIVND (reference sequence). Profiling relied on immunoSEQ multiplex PCR, and the TCRdb table lists in-frame clones only, not all of them. Of approximately 50,000 clones listed, 85% to 90% were seen once; the top ten hold approximately 8.8%. These data are taken from a study of blood T cell repertoires in COVID-19. The sample was peripheral blood. The genes are TRBV19 and TRBJ2-2; 8 bases line up with TRBD2. The TCR originated in a man older than 75 with active or convalescent COVID-19. The CDR3 sequence: CASRTWAGGATGELFF. The CDR3 region has the DNA TGTGCCAGCCGAACCTGGGCGGGAGGAGCAACCGGGGAGCTGTTTTTT.